The 27 T cell receptor beta chains below were found in one sample sequenced in a study of patients and donors after allogeneic stem cell transplantation. Each CDR3 protein is one row after TCRdb ran MiXCR on the RT-PCR reads. Here the sample spans about 150,000 distinct CDR3 sequences, nearly 25% being singletons. Sequencing was done on a sample of blood, either unsorted or a sorted T cell fraction (not recorded which). These receptors came from a human donor who was either an allogeneic HSCT recipient or a stem cell or donor lymphocyte infusion donor (not recorded which). It is not recorded whose cells these are; they may come from a transplant donor.

The chain employs TRBV10-3 and TRBJ2-2; the D gene is possibly TRBD2 (5 bases). Per the germline V gene, CDR1 is ENHRY and CDR2 is SYGVKD. The CDR3 is 15 residues long. Trimming pared 1 base from V and 5 bases from J, leaving 11 bases between. The CDR3 sequence is CAISEFGLGTGELFF. The CDR3 nucleotides are TGTGCCATCAGTGAGTTCGGACTGGGAACCGGGGAGCTGTTTTTT.

This clonotype appeared many times. The gene calls are TRBV20-1 and TRBJ1-4; 9 bases map to TRBD1. Germline trimming cut 4 bases from V and 7 bases from J; bases unmatched to any gene: 4. The CDR3 runs to 13 residues. Germline-derived CDR1 and CDR2 are DFQATT and SNEGSKA (reference sequence). The DNA for the CDR3 is TGCAGTGCTATTGACAGGGGGAGTGAAAAACTGTTTTTT. Protein: CSAIDRGSEKLFF.

A few counts support this clonotype. The chain combines TRBV20-1 with TRBJ2-7; no clear D gene. This CDR3 has 12 residues. V was clipped by 2 bases and J by 3 bases, with 8 bases between them. Germline CDR1 reads DFQATT; CDR2 reads SNEGSKA (reference sequence). CDR3 protein: CSARMGYYEQYF. In DNA form, the CDR3 reads TGCAGTGCTAGAATGGGCTACTACGAGCAGTACTTC.

The genes are TRBV6-6 and TRBJ2-7, with D tentatively TRBD2 (6 bases). The CDR3 spans 12 residues. Germline V gene sequence: CDR1 MNHNY, CDR2 SVGAGI (reference sequence). Trimming removed 7 bases from V and 1 base from J, with 8 bases in between. CDR3 sequence (DNA): TGTGCCAGCACGGGGGAGTCCTACGAGCAGTACTTC. It yields the protein CASTGESYEQYF.

V gene TRBV6-2 or TRBV6-3 combines with J gene TRBJ2-1, with 9 bases aligning to TRBD1. Germline CDR1 is MNHEY and CDR2 is SVGEGT. V was clipped by 5 bases and J by 0 bases; unmatched bases: 5. The CDR3 runs 16 residues. The CDR3 spells CASSIQGAFSYNEQFF. CDR3 in DNA: TGTGCCAGCAGTATACAGGGGGCATTCTCCTACAATGAGCAGTTCTTC.

V gene TRBV10-3 combines with J gene TRBJ2-7; maybe TRBD2 (5 bases). This CDR3 is built from 14 residues. V lost 4 bases and J 7 bases, leaving 17 bases between the germline ends. Germline CDR1 is ENHRY and CDR2 is SYGVKD. In DNA form, the CDR3 reads TGTGCCATCAGTGTGAACGGGGAAGGGCGGGAGCAGTACTTC. Protein sequence: CAISVNGEGREQYF.

In this sample, this clonotype turned up a few times. CDR3 in DNA: TGTGCCTGGAGCCGACAGGGGGCTGGAGAAAAACTGTTTTTT. Amino acid sequence: CAWSRQGAGEKLFF. The gene calls are TRBV30 and TRBJ1-4; TRBD1 matches at 10 bases. The trim removed 3 bases at V and 8 bases at J, leaving 6 bases unmatched. Per the germline V gene, CDR1 is GTSNPN and CDR2 is SVGIG (reference sequence). The CDR3 has 14 residues.

The chain carries TRBV6-2 or TRBV6-3 and TRBJ1-1; no clear D gene. This CDR3 comprises 15 residues. Germline V gene lookup returns CDR1 MNHEY and CDR2 SVGEGT. Trimming left V 7 bases short and J 0 bases short, with 15 bases between. The CDR3 nucleotides read TGTGCCAGCACACCTGATCGGGATCTGAACACTGAAGCTTTCTTT. It encodes CASTPDRDLNTEAFF.

The rearrangement joins TRBV10-3 to TRBJ1-4, with D possibly matching TRBD1 (6 bases). V dropped 6 bases and J dropped 5 bases, with 19 bases sitting between them. Germline values: CDR1 ENHRY, CDR2 SYGVKD. The CDR3 loop spans 16 amino acids. As DNA, the CDR3 is TGTGCCATCAGCAAAGGGGGAGCCCAACTAAATGAAAAACTGTTTTTT. Protein sequence: CAISKGGAQLNEKLFF.

This clonotype was found many times. The chain links TRBV12-3 or TRBV12-4 to TRBJ1-2; 7 bases line up with TRBD1. V lost 6 bases to trimming and J lost 5 bases; unmatched junction nucleotides: 6. This CDR3 comprises 13 residues. In nucleotides, the CDR3 is TGTGCCAGCAGCCGAGGACAGGCTTATGGCTACACCTTC. It encodes CASSRGQAYGYTF.

This chain joins TRBV12-3 or TRBV12-4 and TRBJ1-5, with D possibly being TRBD1 (5 bases). This CDR3 contains 13 residues. V lost 3 bases and J 4 bases, leaving 7 bases between the germline ends. CDR3 residues: CASSFQGNQPQHF. CDR3 coding DNA: TGTGCCAGCAGTTTCCAGGGAAATCAGCCCCAGCATTTT.

The chain employs TRBV9 and TRBJ2-1, with unresolved D. Per germline, CDR1 SGDLS and CDR2 YYNGEE. V lost 0 bases to trimming and J lost 6 bases, with 13 bases between them. The CDR3 length is 15 residues. The CDR3 is CASSVDDGLFNEQFF. The CDR3 DNA is TGTGCCAGCAGCGTAGATGACGGTCTCTTCAATGAGCAGTTCTTC.

This clonotype was observed at least ten times. The V and J genes are TRBV10-3 and TRBJ1-3, with D possibly TRBD1 on 6 matching bases. Germline CDR1 reads ENHRY; CDR2 reads SYGVKD. The ends were cut back, 6 bases at V and 4 bases at J, with 13 bases in the middle. This CDR3 is built from 14 residues. CDR3: CAIRGQGRGNTIYF. In DNA, the CDR3 is TGTGCCATCAGGGGACAAGGTAGAGGAAACACCATATATTTT.

This clonotype was counted a few times. This chain links TRBV12-3 or TRBV12-4 with TRBJ1-1; D unclear. This CDR3 has 12 amino acids. V was trimmed by 3 bases and J by 2 bases, leaving 4 bases between them. The chain's CDR3 is CASSFVNTEAFF. Here the CDR3 DNA reads TGTGCCAGCAGTTTTGTTAACACTGAAGCTTTCTTT.

Only a few counts were recorded for this clonotype. The chain uses TRBV6-2 or TRBV6-3 and TRBJ2-5; TRBD1 agrees at 9 bases. CDR1 MNHEY and CDR2 SVGEGT come from the germline V gene. V shed 6 bases, J shed 1 base, and the junction held 3 bases outside the gene matches. The CDR3 is made up of 14 amino acids. This CDR3 reads CASSRDRVQETQYF. Here the CDR3 DNA reads TGTGCCAGCAGCCGGGACAGGGTCCAAGAGACCCAGTACTTC.

This clonotype appeared a few times. This rearrangement joins TRBV15 to TRBJ1-1; D gene unclear. Germline lookup yields CDR1 LNHNV and CDR2 YYDKDF (reference sequence). This CDR3 has 15 residues. V was shortened by 0 bases and J by 0 bases, with 8 bases between the two germline ends. The CDR3 DNA sequence: TGTGCCACCAGCAGAGACAGGCGCCTGAACACTGAAGCTTTCTTT. Amino acids: CATSRDRRLNTEAFF.

The J gene is TRBJ2-1, the V gene TRBV6-2 or TRBV6-3; D ambiguous. This CDR3 contains 12 residues. Trimming took off 8 bases at V and 2 bases at J, with 7 bases between the two ends. CDR1 and CDR2 from the germline V gene are MNHEY and SVGEGT. The CDR3 bases are TGTGCCAGCGTGGCGGCCTACAATGAGCAGTTCTTC. Its protein is CASVAAYNEQFF.

This clonotype was detected a few times. This rearrangement joins TRBV12-3 or TRBV12-4 to TRBJ2-3; 8 bases match TRBD2. The CDR3 extends over 14 amino acids. Losses at the gene ends were 1 base for V and 3 bases for J; bases not matched to a gene: 0. The CDR3 here is CASSLGLATDTQYF. CDR3 nucleotide sequence: TGTGCCAGCAGTTTAGGACTAGCGACAGATACGCAGTATTTT.

In its sample, this clonotype was seen a few times. V gene TRBV9 combines with J gene TRBJ1-2; D possibly corresponds to TRBD1 (5 bases). The CDR3 covers 16 residues. Germline CDR1 SGDLS, CDR2 YYNGEE. Trimming shortened V by 2 bases and J by 3 bases, and 17 bases separated the two germline ends. CDR3 protein: CASSVVGGSFDYGYTF. The DNA for the CDR3 is TGTGCCAGCAGCGTTGTTGGGGGGAGTTTCGACTATGGCTACACCTTC. The variable domain in full, with the rest retrieved from reference TRBV9 and TRBJ1-2, is DSGVTQTPKHLITATGQRVTLRCSPRSGDLSVYWYQQSLDQGLQFLIQYYNGEERAKGNILERFSAQQFPDLHSELNLSSLELGDSALYFCASSVVGGSFDYGYTFGSGTRLTVV.

This clonotype has a count of ten or more. V and J are TRBV6-6 and TRBJ1-5; the D gene is possibly TRBD1 (5 bases). The CDR3 contains 15 residues. CDR1 and CDR2 (germline): MNHNY, SVGAGI (reference sequence). Trimming left V 4 bases short and J 0 bases short, with 10 bases between. The CDR3 sequence is CASSSPDISNQPQHF. The CDR3 nucleotides read TGTGCCAGCAGTTCCCCGGACATTAGCAATCAGCCCCAGCATTTT.

The chain is built from TRBV29-1 and TRBJ2-3; D may be TRBD1 (5 bases). Germline V lookup: CDR1 SQVTM, CDR2 ANQGSEA. CDR3 size: 12 residues. V was trimmed by 6 bases and J by 4 bases, leaving 11 bases between them. The CDR3, as DNA: TGCAGCGTGTCCAGGGTTGCAGATACGCAGTATTTT. Translation gives CSVSRVADTQYF.

This clonotype was recorded a few times. The chain carries TRBV6-5 and TRBJ1-2; D uncertain. V shed 7 bases and J shed 6 bases, with 18 bases lying between them. The CDR3 length is 14 residues. In germline, CDR1 is MNHEY, CDR2 SVGAGI. DNA of the CDR3: TGTGCCAGCACTAATAGATACATGGAGGATGGCTACACCTTC. Amino acid sequence: CASTNRYMEDGYTF.

Only a few counts were recorded for this clonotype. The chain is built from TRBV4-1 and TRBJ2-5; D remains unclear. Germline V lookup: CDR1 MGHRA, CDR2 YSYEKL. The CDR3 runs 14 residues. The germline V and J ends were trimmed by 4 bases and 5 bases, with 14 bases remaining between them. Here the CDR3 DNA reads TGCGCCAGCAGCCGAAGCTTTATTTGGGAGACCCAGTACTTC. Residues: CASSRSFIWETQYF.

This chain links TRBV12-3 or TRBV12-4 with TRBJ1-4; D gene ambiguous. The CDR3 spans 12 residues. Trimming shortened V by 3 bases and J by 7 bases, and 6 bases separated the two germline ends. The CDR3 protein is CASSLQVEKLFF. The DNA for the CDR3 is TGTGCCAGCAGTTTGCAGGTTGAAAAACTGTTTTTT.

For this clonotype: Given a much more abundant clone one base away, this may be a read error. The V and J genes are TRBV12-3 or TRBV12-4 and TRBJ1-1; unclear D gene. Trimming removed 5 bases at V and 4 bases at J, with 11 bases between. The CDR3 has 13 amino acids. The CDR3 loop is CASSPSEITEAFF. The DNA for the CDR3 is TGTGCCAGCAGTCCCTCGGAGATCACTGAAGCTTTCTTT.

This clonotype was recorded a few times. This rearrangement joins TRBV4-2 to TRBJ2-1; perhaps TRBD2 as D (6 bases). Germline loops: CDR1 LGHNA, CDR2 YNFKEQ. V was shortened by 3 bases and J by 4 bases, with 22 bases between the two germline ends. This CDR3 spans 18 amino acids. The CDR3 loop is CASSHLVVADFNYNEQFF. CDR3 in DNA: TGTGCCAGCAGCCATCTGGTAGTAGCGGATTTCAATTACAATGAGCAGTTCTTC.

This clonotype has at least ten counts. The chain carries TRBV29-1 and TRBJ1-4; 10 positions match TRBD1. The germline V gene encodes CDR1 SQVTM and CDR2 ANQGSEA. V shed 3 bases, J shed 10 bases, and the junction held 5 bases outside the gene matches. There are 13 residues in the CDR3. The DNA of the CDR3 is TGCAGCGTTGAGAGACAGGGGGCAGGAAAACTGTTTTTT. Translated: CSVERQGAGKLFF.